The 23 T cell receptor beta chains in this list originate from one sample, sequenced in a study of blood T cell repertoires in COVID-19. The repertoire was sequenced with immunoSEQ multiplex PCR; TCRdb's copy has only in-frame clones and lacks some. The sample lists under 150,000 clones, 84% occurring once. The sample was PBMCs or T cells enriched from blood (not recorded which). The receptor set was obtained from a man in his forties with acute COVID-19.

The rearrangement uses TRBV21-1 and TRBJ1-5; no DNA check was done on the table's D call, TRBD1. TRBV21-1 corresponds to a pseudogene. The CDR3 loop spans 16 amino acids. In DNA, the CDR3 is TGTGCCAGCTTCAAGGGGGCTCAGAAGGGCAATCAGCCCCAGCATTTT. Translated, it gives CASFKGAQKGNQPQHF.

This rearrangement joins TRBV5-1 to TRBJ2-7, with D possibly TRBD2 on 6 matching bases. This CDR3 is 15 amino acids long. Germline assignment: CDR1 SGHRS and CDR2 YFSETQ. Trimming took off 2 bases at V and 2 bases at J, with 14 bases between the two ends. The CDR3 is CASSFRGVTTYEQYF. In DNA form, the CDR3 reads TGCGCCAGCAGCTTCCGCGGGGTAACAACCTACGAGCAGTACTTC.

This rearrangement joins TRBV25-1 to TRBJ2-7; TRBD2 matches at 7 bases. The CDR3 runs to 13 residues. Losses at the gene ends were 5 bases for V and 8 bases for J; bases not matched to a gene: 9. Germline V gene sequence: CDR1 MGHDK, CDR2 SYGVNS. The CDR3 sequence is CASSPPGGTKQYF. CDR3 nucleotides: TGTGCCAGCAGTCCCCCCGGGGGGACGAAGCAGTACTTC.

This chain links TRBV7-9 with TRBJ2-7; no clear D. The V gene lost 5 bases and the J gene lost 3 bases, with 8 bases spanning the gap. The CDR3 has 12 residues. From germline, CDR1 is SEHNR and CDR2 FQNEAQ (reference sequence). This chain's CDR3 is CASSHSYYEQYF. CDR3 in DNA: TGTGCCAGCAGCCACAGCTACTACGAGCAGTACTTC.

This chain connects TRBV2 to TRBJ2-3; D is possibly TRBD2 (5 bases). Trimming shortened V by 7 bases and J by 4 bases, and 21 bases separated the two germline ends. Germline V lookup: CDR1 SNHLY, CDR2 FYNNEI. This CDR3 has 16 amino acids. CDR3 region: CASKKERLAKSDTQYF. CDR3 DNA sequence: TGTGCCAGCAAGAAAGAGCGGCTAGCCAAGTCAGATACGCAGTATTTT.

The gene calls are TRBV18 and TRBJ2-2; D is unresolved. Germline CDR1 KGHSH, CDR2 LQKENI. Trimming pared 3 bases from V and 6 bases from J, leaving 8 bases between. The CDR3 is made up of 13 amino acids. The CDR3 protein is CASSPDGAGELFF. In nucleotides, the CDR3 is TGTGCCAGCTCACCTGACGGAGCCGGGGAGCTGTTTTTT.

This rearrangement joins TRBV7-7 to TRBJ2-3; 14 bases match TRBD2. The CDR3 runs to 16 residues. Germline CDR1 and CDR2: SSHAT and FNYEAQ (reference sequence). V lost 5 bases, J lost 3 bases, and 4 bases stayed unmatched. The CDR3 nucleotides are TGTGCCAGCAGCCCTGGGACTAGCGGGAGAACAGATACGCAGTATTTT. It is translated as CASSPGTSGRTDTQYF.

As for this clone: A junction end diverges from the germline sequence, so it may reflect a read error. Other DNA sequences in the sample encode the same CDR3. The V and J genes are TRBV5-1 and TRBJ1-5, with D perhaps TRBD1 (6 bases). Germline CDR1 SGHRS, CDR2 YFSETQ. The CDR3 has 15 residues. The CDR3 reads CASSLDPDSDQPQHF. The CDR3 nucleotides are TGCGCCAGCAGCTTGGATCCGGACAGCGATCAGCCCCAACATTTT.

J is TRBJ2-2 and V is TRBV9; perhaps TRBD2 as D (5 bases). Looked up from germline, CDR1 is SGDLS and CDR2 is YYNGEE. This CDR3 region has 15 residues. The ends were cut back, 2 bases at V and 3 bases at J, with 11 bases in the middle. The CDR3, as DNA: TGTGCCAGCAGCGTCAGGCTTAGCGACACCGGGGAGCTGTTTTTT. Translating gives CASSVRLSDTGELFF.

This sequence joins TRBV11-2 and TRBJ2-7; 10 bases agree with TRBD2. This CDR3 has 16 residues. Germline CDR1 reads SGHAT; CDR2 reads FQNNGV. After removal of 1 base from V and 4 bases from J, the junction contained 7 bases not matched to a gene. CDR3 amino acids: CASSLGETSGRYEQYF. The CDR3 coding sequence is TGTGCCAGCAGCTTAGGAGAGACTAGCGGGCGATACGAGCAGTACTTC.

The V call is TRBV12-3 or TRBV12-4, the J call TRBJ1-6; D is uncertain. This CDR3 region has 13 residues. V was shortened by 4 bases and J by 7 bases, with 8 bases between the two germline ends. CDR3 region: CASSYTQNSPLHF. DNA of the CDR3: TGTGCCAGCAGTTACACACAGAATTCACCCCTCCACTTT.

V is TRBV28 and J is TRBJ2-2, with a weak D call TRBD1 (5 bases). Trimming took off 5 bases at V and 6 bases at J, with 16 bases between the two ends. This CDR3 spans 15 amino acids. Germline lookup yields CDR1 MDHEN and CDR2 SYDVKM. Written as DNA, the CDR3 is TGTGCCAGCAGTCCGCCCCAAGTGGGGCCCGGGGAGCTGTTTTTT. This translates into CASSPPQVGPGELFF.

The rearrangement uses TRBV19 and TRBJ2-3, with D uncertain. The CDR3 extends over 14 amino acids. The V gene lost 5 bases and the J gene lost 5 bases, with 14 bases spanning the gap. Germline V CDR1 and CDR2: LNHDA, SQIVND (reference sequence). The CDR3 nucleotides are TGTGCCAGTAGTCCCCCGGCTAGAAGAGATACGCAGTATTTT. It is translated as CASSPPARRDTQYF.

The chain employs TRBV4-2 and TRBJ1-1; 7 nucleotides match TRBD1. After removal of 1 base from V and 3 bases from J, the junction contained 5 bases not matched to a gene. This CDR3 contains 15 residues. CDR1 is LGHNA, CDR2 YNFKEQ, per germline. In nucleotides, the CDR3 is TGTGCCAGCAGCCAAGGGGATCAGGGGGACACTGAAGCTTTCTTT. Residues: CASSQGDQGDTEAFF.

This clone has just one count. This chain uses TRBV7-2 with TRBJ1-1; D not certain. CDR1 SGHTA and CDR2 FQGNSA come from the germline V gene. V lost 3 bases and J lost 6, with 11 bases in between. The CDR3 covers 13 residues. CDR3 protein: CASSFSAASEAFF. Here the CDR3 DNA reads TGTGCCAGCAGCTTTAGCGCGGCTTCTGAAGCTTTCTTT.

A single count supports this clone. The chain combines TRBV5-1 with TRBJ2-5, with TRBD2 matching 8 bases. Germline V gives CDR1 SGHRS, CDR2 YFSETQ. The CDR3 has 15 amino acids. The junction had 10 bases not matched to a gene; V was cut back by 2 bases and J by 7 bases. The chain's CDR3 is CASSFGSGGDGTQYF. The CDR3 DNA follows: TGCGCCAGCAGCTTCGGGTCCGGGGGGGACGGGACCCAGTACTTC.

The genes are TRBV6-1 and TRBJ2-1, with D tentatively TRBD1 (6 bases). V lost 1 base, J lost 0 bases, and 13 bases lay in between. The CDR3 is 17 residues long. CDR1 is MNHNS and CDR2 is SASEGT in the germline V gene. DNA of the CDR3: TGTGCCAGCAGTGAAGATTTAGACAGGAGCTCCTACAATGAGCAGTTCTTC. This gives the protein CASSEDLDRSSYNEQFF.

This chain joins TRBV6-2 or TRBV6-3 and TRBJ2-2; perhaps TRBD1 as D (7 bases). This CDR3 region has 15 residues. Trimming shortened V by 2 bases and J by 5 bases, and 12 bases separated the two germline ends. Per germline, CDR1 MNHEY and CDR2 SVGEGT. CDR3 residues: CASSYPQGGTGELFF. The CDR3 bases are TGTGCCAGCAGTTACCCCCAGGGGGGAACCGGGGAGCTGTTTTTT.

The chain couples TRBV9 to TRBJ1-1, with 12 bases that match TRBD1. Unmatched junction bases numbered 8, after V lost 3 bases and J lost 5 bases. This CDR3 has 16 residues. Germline values: CDR1 SGDLS, CDR2 YYNGEE. The CDR3 region has the DNA TGTGCCAGCAGCGCAAATACGGGACAGGGGGCGACTGAAGCTTTCTTT. Translating gives CASSANTGQGATEAFF.

This chain uses TRBV29-1 with TRBJ2-7; possibly TRBD2 for D (6 bases). The V gene lost 1 base and the J gene lost 2 bases, with 6 bases spanning the gap. This CDR3 comprises 12 residues. CDR1 and CDR2 from the germline V gene are SQVTM and ANQGSEA. The CDR3 coding sequence is TGCAGCGTTGAAGGGACTACCTACGAGCAGTACTTC. It yields the protein CSVEGTTYEQYF.

CDR3 residues: CASTSEDRILSGNTIYF. CDR3 coding DNA: TGCGCCAGCACCTCAGAGGACAGGATACTCTCTGGAAACACCATATATTTT. This chain links TRBV4-1 with TRBJ1-3; TRBD1 matches at 7 bases. The V gene's germline CDR1 is MGHRA and CDR2 YSYEKL. Trimming removed 7 bases from V and 0 bases from J; junction bases left unmatched: 12. This CDR3 region has 17 residues.

The chain recombines TRBV10-3 with TRBJ1-3; 10 bases agree with TRBD1. Germline CDR1 is ENHRY and CDR2 is SYGVKD. The CDR3 runs to 16 residues. Trimming took 1 base from V and 0 from J; bases not matched to a gene: 0. The CDR3, as DNA: TGTGCCATCAGTGAGTGGACAGGGGGCTCTGGAAACACCATATATTTT. Translation gives CAISEWTGGSGNTIYF.

This chain links TRBV7-2 with TRBJ1-1; D possibly corresponds to TRBD1 (5 bases). V lost 5 bases and J lost 1, with 11 bases in between. The CDR3 totals 14 residues. Germline-derived CDR1 and CDR2 are SGHTA and FQGNSA. The CDR3 DNA sequence: TGTGCCAGCAGCGGCAGGGTGGGGAACACTGAAGCTTTCTTT. Translation: CASSGRVGNTEAFF.